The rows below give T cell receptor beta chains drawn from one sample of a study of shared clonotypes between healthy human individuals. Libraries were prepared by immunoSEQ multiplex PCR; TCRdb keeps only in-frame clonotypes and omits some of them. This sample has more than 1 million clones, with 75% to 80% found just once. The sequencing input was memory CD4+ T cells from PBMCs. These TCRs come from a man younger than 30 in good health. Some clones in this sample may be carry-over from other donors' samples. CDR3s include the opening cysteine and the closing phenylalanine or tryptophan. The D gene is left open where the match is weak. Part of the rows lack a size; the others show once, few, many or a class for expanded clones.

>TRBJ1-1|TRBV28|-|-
TGTGCCAGCAGCCGCTTCGGGGTCCTCGGCACTGAAGCTTTCTTT
CASSRFGVLGTEAFF
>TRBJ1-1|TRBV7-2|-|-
TGTGCCAGCAGCTTAGGGCCGGGGACGACTGAAGCTTTCTTT
CASSLGPGTTEAFF
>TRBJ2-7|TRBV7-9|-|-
TGTGCCAGCAGCTCCGGGACCGCATTCTACGAGCAGTACTTC
CASSSGTAFYEQYF
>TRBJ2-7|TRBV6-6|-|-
TGTGCCAGCAGTTACGACAGGTCGCACGAGCAGTACTTC
CASSYDRSHEQYF
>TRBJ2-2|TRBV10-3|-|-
TGTGCCATCAGTGAGCCGAGAGGGGGCGGGAGAATCAACACCGGGGAGCTGTTTTTT
CAISEPRGGGRINTGELFF
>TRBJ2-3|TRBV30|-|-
TGTGCCTGGAGTGCCACCACAGATACGCAGTATTTT
CAWSATTDTQYF
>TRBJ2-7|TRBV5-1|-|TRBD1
TGCGCCAGCAGCTTCGGAGCAGGGGGTTTATCCTACGAGCAGTACTTC
CASSFGAGGLSYEQYF
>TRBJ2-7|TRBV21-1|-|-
TGTGCCATCTCTCGGGGGGTCGGGCGGGAGCTTCACCCCTACGAGCAGTACTTC
CAISRGVGRELHPYEQYF
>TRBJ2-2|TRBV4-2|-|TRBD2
TGTGCCAGCAGCCATGGCGGCCTAGCGGCGAACACCGGGGAGCTGTTTTTT
CASSHGGLAANTGELFF
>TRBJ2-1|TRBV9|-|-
TGTGCCAGCAGCGTAGAAACTACCAGCTCCTACAATGAGCAGTTCTTC
CASSVETTSSYNEQFF
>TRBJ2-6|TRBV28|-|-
TGTGCCAGCAGTTCTCATATGCCTTACAGCCTTACCAACTCTGGGGCCAACGTCCTGACTTTC
CASSSHMPYSLTNSGANVLTF
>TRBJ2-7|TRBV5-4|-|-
TGTGCCAGCACCCACCCCGTTCTCTACGAGCAGTACTTC
CASTHPVLYEQYF
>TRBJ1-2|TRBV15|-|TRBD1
TGTGCCACCAGCAGAGGTCGGGACAGGGGGTCGGGCTACACCTTC
CATSRGRDRGSGYTF
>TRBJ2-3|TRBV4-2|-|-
TGTGCCAGCAGCCAAGGAGATACGCAGTATTTT
CASSQGDTQYF
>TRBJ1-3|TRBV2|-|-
TGTGCCAGCAGTGGCCCCGGGGTGCGGGGAAGGTCTGGAAACACCATATATTTT
CASSGPGVRGRSGNTIYF
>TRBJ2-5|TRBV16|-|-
TGTGCCAGCAGCCAACTTATGGAGACCCAGTACTTC
CASSQLMETQYF
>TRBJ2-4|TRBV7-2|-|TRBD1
TGTGCCAGCAGCTTAGCCCGGACAGGGGTGACGAACATTCAGTACTTC
CASSLARTGVTNIQYF
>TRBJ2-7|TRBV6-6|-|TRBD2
TGTGCCAGCAGTAAGGGGACTAGTCCCGAGCAGTACTTC
CASSKGTSPEQYF
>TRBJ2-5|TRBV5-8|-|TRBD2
TGTGCCAGCAGCTTGGGATTAGCGGGAGGTGGTGAGACCCAGTACTTC
CASSLGLAGGGETQYF
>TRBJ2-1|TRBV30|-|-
TGTGCCTGGGGCGGGACCCTTAGGAATGAGCAGTTCTTC
CAWGGTLRNEQFF
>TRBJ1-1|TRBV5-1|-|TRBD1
TGCGCCAGCGCGTTCCAGGGGGCTTCTGAAGCTTTCTTT
CASAFQGASEAFF
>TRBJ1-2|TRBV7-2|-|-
TGTGCCAGCAGCCAAGATCCCGGGAACTATGGCTACACCTTC
CASSQDPGNYGYTF
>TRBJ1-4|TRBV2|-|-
TGTGCCAGCAGTGAAGGGGGACAACAAAGTAATGAAAAACTGTTTTTT
CASSEGGQQSNEKLFF
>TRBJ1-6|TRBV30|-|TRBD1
TGTGCCTGGAGTGTAACAGGGGGTGGATCACCCCTCCACTTT
CAWSVTGGGSPLHF
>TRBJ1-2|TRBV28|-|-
TGTGCCAGCAGTTTGGGCAGAGATGGCTACACCTTC
CASSLGRDGYTF
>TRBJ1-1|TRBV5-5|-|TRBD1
TGTGCCAGCAGCTTCCGGACAGGGCGGTTGAACACTGAAGCTTTCTTT
CASSFRTGRLNTEAFF
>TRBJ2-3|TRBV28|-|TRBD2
TGTGCCAGCAGCGAAGCGGGAGGGGCCACAGATACGCAGTATTTT
CASSEAGGATDTQYF
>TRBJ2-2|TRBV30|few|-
TGTGCCTGGAGTGAGAGAATCACCGGGGAGCTGTTTTTT
CAWSERITGELFF
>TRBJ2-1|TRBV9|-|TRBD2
TGTGCCAGCAGCTGGACTAGTGCGGGATCCTACAATGAGCAGTTCTTC
CASSWTSAGSYNEQFF
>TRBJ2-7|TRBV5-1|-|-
TGCGCCAGCAGTGTGCGGCCTCGCGCATACGAGCAGTACTTC
CASSVRPRAYEQYF
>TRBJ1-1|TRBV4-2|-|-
TGTGCCAGCAGCCAAGATTTGCGGTCGCTGTGGGCTTTCTTT
CASSQDLRSLWAFF
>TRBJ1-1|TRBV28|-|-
TGTGCCAGCAGTTTAAGCACCGGGACTTGGAGCACTGAAGCTTTCTTT
CASSLSTGTWSTEAFF
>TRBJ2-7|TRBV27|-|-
TGTGCCAGCAGTCTCGGGTCTGGCGGACTCCAGGGGGGTCAGTACTTC
CASSLGSGGLQGGQYF
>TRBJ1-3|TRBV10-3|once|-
TGTGCCATCAGCCGACAGGAGGGAAACACCATATATTTT
CAISRQEGNTIYF
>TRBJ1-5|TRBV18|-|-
TGTGCCAGCTCACCTGACCAGCAGAATCAGCCCCAGCATTTT
CASSPDQQNQPQHF